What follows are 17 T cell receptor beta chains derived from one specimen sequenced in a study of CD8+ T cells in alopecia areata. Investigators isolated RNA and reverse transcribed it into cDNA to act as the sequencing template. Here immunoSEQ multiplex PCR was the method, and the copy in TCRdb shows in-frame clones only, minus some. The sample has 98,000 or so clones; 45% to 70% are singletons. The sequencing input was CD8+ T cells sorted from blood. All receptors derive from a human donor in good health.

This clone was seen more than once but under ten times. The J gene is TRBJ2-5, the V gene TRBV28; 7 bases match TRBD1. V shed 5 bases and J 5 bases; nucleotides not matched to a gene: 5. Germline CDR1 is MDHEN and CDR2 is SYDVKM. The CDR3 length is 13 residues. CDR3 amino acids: CASSPTGMETQYF. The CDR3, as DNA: TGTGCCAGCAGTCCGACAGGGATGGAGACCCAGTACTTC.

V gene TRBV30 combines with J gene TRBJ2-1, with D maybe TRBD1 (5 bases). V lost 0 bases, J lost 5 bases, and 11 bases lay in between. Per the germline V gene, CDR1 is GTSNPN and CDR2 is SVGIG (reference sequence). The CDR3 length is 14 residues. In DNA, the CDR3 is TGTGCCTGGAGTGTCGGATGGGGCAACAATGAGCAGTTCTTC. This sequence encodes CAWSVGWGNNEQFF.

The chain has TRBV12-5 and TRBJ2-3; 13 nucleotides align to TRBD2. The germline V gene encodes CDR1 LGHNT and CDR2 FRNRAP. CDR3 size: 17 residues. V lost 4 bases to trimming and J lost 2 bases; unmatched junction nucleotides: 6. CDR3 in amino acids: CASGSGTSGISTDTQYF. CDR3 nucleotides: TGTGCTAGTGGTTCCGGGACTAGCGGGATTTCCACAGATACGCAGTATTTT.

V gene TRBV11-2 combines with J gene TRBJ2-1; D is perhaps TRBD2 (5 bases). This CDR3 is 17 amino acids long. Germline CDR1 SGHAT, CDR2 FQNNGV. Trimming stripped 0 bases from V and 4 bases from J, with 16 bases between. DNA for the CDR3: TGTGCCAGCAGCTTAGATCCCAGCGGAGGACCATACAATGAGCAGTTCTTC. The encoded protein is CASSLDPSGGPYNEQFF.

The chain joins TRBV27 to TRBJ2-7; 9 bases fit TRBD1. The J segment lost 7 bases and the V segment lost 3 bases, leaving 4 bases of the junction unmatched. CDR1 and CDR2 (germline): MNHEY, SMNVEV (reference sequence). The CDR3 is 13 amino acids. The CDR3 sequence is CASSFGTGKEQYF. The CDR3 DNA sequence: TGTGCCAGCAGTTTTGGGACAGGGAAAGAGCAGTACTTC.

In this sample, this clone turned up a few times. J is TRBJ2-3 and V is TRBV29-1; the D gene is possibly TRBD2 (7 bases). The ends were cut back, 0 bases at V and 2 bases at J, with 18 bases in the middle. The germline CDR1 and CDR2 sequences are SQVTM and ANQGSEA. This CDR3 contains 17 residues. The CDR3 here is CSVEDLHGGAVTDTQYF. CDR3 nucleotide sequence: TGCAGCGTTGAAGATCTTCATGGGGGGGCGGTCACAGATACGCAGTATTTT.

The CDR3 here is CASSLVPESPLHF. In DNA form, the CDR3 reads TGTGCCAGCAGCTTAGTCCCCGAATCACCCCTCCACTTT. The rearrangement joins TRBV7-2 to TRBJ1-6; D is ambiguous. V dropped 1 base and J dropped 10 bases, with 8 bases sitting between them. The germline V gene encodes CDR1 SGHTA and CDR2 FQGNSA. The CDR3 extends over 13 amino acids.

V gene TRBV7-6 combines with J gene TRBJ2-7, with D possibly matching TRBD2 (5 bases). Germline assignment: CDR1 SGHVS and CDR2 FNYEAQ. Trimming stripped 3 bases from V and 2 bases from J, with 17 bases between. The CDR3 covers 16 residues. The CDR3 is CASSLDQEDGPYEQYF. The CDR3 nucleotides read TGTGCCAGCAGCTTGGATCAGGAGGACGGACCCTACGAGCAGTACTTC.

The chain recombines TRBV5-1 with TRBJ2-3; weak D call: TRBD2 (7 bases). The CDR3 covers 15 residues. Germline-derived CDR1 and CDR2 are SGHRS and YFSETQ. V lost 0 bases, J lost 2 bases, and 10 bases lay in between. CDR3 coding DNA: TGCGCCAGCAGCTTGGTCGGGGGGCCCACAGATACGCAGTATTTT. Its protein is CASSLVGGPTDTQYF. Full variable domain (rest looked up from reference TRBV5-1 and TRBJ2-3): KAGVTQTPRYLIKTRGQQVTLSCSPISGHRSVSWYQQTPGQGLQFLFEYFSETQRNKGNFPGRFSGRQFSNSRSEMNVSTLELGDSALYLCASSLVGGPTDTQYFGPGTRLTVL.

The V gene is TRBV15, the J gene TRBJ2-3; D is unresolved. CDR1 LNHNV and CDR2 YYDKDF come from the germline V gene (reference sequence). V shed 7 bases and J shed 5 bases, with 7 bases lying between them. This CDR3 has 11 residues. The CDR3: CATNDGDTQYF. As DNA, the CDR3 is TGTGCCACCAATGATGGAGATACGCAGTATTTT.

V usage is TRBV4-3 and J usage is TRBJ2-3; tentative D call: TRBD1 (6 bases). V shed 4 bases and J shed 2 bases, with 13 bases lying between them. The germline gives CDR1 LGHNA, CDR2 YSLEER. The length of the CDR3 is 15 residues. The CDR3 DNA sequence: TGCGCCAGCAGCCCCGACAGGACTTCCACAGATACGCAGTATTTT. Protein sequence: CASSPDRTSTDTQYF.

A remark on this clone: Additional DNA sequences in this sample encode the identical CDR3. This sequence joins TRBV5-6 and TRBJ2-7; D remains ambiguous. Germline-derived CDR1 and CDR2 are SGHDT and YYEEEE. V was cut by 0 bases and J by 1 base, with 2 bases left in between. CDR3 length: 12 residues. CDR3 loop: CASSLASYEQYF. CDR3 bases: TGTGCCAGCAGCTTGGCGTCCTACGAGCAGTACTTC.

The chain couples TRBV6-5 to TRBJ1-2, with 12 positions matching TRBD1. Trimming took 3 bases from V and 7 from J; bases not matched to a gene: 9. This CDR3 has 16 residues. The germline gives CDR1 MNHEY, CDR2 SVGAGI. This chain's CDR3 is CASSYAGQGARVGYTF. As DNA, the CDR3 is TGTGCCAGCAGTTATGCGGGACAGGGGGCTCGGGTTGGCTACACCTTC.

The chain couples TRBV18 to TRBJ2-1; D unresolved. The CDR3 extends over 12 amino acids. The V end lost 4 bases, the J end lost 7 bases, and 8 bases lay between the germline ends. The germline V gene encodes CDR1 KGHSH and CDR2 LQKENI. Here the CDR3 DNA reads TGTGCCAGCTCACTGGGATTTAATGAGCAGTTCTTC. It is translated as CASSLGFNEQFF.

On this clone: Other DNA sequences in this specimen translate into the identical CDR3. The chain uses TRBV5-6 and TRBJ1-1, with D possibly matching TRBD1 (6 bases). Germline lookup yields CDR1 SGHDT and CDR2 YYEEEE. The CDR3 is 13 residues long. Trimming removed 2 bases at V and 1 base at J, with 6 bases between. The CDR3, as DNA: TGTGCCAGCAGCTTAGGGGGGAACACTGAAGCTTTCTTT. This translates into CASSLGGNTEAFF.

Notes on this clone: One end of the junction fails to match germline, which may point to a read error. CDR3 sequence reads: CASSPSTAHF. DNA for the CDR3: TGTGCCAGCAGCCCAAGCACGGCTCACTTC. The rearrangement joins TRBV11-2 to TRBJ2-7; D remains unclear. The germline gives CDR1 SGHAT, CDR2 FQNNGV. CDR3 length: 10 amino acids.

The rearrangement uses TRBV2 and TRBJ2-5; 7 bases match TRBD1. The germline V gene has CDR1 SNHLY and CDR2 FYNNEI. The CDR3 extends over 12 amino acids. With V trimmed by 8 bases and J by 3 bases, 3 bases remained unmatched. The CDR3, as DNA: TGTGCCAGCGAAGACAGGGAAGAGACCCAGTACTTC. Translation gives CASEDREETQYF.